The 3 T cell receptor beta chains presented below share a single source sample, sequenced in a study of blood T cell repertoires in COVID-19. This table comes from immunoSEQ multiplex PCR, and its TCRdb copy is limited to in-frame clones, with some not included. Here the sample spans over 250,000 clones, about 73% being singletons. The source material was peripheral blood. The receptor source for this set is a woman aged 80 or over with acute or convalescent COVID-19.

This sequence joins TRBV6-1 and TRBJ1-6; no definite D call. CDR1 and CDR2 (germline): MNHNS, SASEGT. The V gene lost 2 bases and the J gene lost 6 bases, with 11 bases spanning the gap. CDR3 length equals 15 residues. CDR3 DNA sequence: TGTGCCAGCAGTGAACTGGAGGGAACTAATTCACCCCTCCACTTT. It yields the protein CASSELEGTNSPLHF.

The rearrangement joins TRBV2 to TRBJ2-1; D unclear. CDR1 SNHLY and CDR2 FYNNEI come from the germline V gene. CDR3 length equals 11 residues. V was shortened by 6 bases and J by 7 bases, with 7 bases between the two germline ends. The CDR3 coding sequence is TGTGCCAGCAGGATGACAAATGAGCAGTTCTTC. It is translated as CASRMTNEQFF. Supplemented by reference TRBV2 and TRBJ2-1, the full variable domain reads EPEVTQTPSHQVTQMGQEVILRCVPISNHLYFYWYRQILGQKVEFLVSFYNNEISEKSEIFDDQFSVERPDGSNFTLKIRSTKLEDSAMYFCASRMTNEQFFGPGTRLTVL.

This clone was counted between two and nine times. The chain joins TRBV19 to TRBJ1-1; no clear D gene. Trimming left V 3 bases short and J 4 bases short, with 12 bases between. Germline V lookup: CDR1 LNHDA, CDR2 SQIVND (reference sequence). The CDR3 runs to 14 residues. CDR3 nucleotides: TGTGCCAGTAGTATGGCCCCGGCGGTCACTGAAGCTTTCTTT. This translates into CASSMAPAVTEAFF.